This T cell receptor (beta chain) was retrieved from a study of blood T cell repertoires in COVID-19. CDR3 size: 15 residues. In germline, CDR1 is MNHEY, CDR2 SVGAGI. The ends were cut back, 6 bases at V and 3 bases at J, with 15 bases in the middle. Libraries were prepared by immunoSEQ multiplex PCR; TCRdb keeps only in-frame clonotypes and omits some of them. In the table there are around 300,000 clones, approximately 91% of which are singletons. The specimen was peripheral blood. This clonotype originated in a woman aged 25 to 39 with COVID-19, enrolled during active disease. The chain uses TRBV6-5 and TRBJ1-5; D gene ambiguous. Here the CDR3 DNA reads TGTGCCAGCAGCGCCTTGCGGAGTGCCAATCAGCCCCAGCATTTT. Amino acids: CASSALRSANQPQHF.